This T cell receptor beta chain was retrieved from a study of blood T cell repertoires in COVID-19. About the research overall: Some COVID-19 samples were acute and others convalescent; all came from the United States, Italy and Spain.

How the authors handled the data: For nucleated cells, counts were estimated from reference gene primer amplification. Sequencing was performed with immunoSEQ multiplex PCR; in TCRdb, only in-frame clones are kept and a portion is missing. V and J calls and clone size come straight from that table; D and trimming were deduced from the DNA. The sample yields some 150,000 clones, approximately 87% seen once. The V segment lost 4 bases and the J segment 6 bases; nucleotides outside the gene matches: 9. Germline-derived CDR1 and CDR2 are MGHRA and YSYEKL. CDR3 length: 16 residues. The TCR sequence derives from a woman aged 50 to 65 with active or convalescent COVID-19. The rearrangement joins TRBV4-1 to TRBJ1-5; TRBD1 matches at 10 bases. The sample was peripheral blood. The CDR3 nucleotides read TGCGCCAGCAGCCTAGACTCGACAGGGGGCGTTCAGCCCCAGCATTTT. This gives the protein CASSLDSTGGVQPQHF.